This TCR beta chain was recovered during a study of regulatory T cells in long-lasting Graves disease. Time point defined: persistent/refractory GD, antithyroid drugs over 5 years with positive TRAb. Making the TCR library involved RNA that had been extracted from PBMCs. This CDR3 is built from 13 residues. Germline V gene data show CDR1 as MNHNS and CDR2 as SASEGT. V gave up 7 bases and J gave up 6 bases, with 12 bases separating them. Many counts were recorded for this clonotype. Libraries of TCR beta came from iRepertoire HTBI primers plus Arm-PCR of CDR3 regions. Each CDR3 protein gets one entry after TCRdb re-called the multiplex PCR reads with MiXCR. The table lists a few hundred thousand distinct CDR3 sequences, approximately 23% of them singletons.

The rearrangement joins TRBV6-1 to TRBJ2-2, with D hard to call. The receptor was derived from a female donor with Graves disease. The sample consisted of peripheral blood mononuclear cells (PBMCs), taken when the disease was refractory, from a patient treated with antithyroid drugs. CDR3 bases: TGTGCCAGCACTAACAGCGCTGCCGGGGAGCTGTTTTTT. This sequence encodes CASTNSAAGELFF.